This T cell receptor beta chain is from a study of cytotoxic CD8 clonotypes in ibrutinib-treated CLL. Germline V gives CDR1 LNHDA, CDR2 SQIVND (reference sequence). The CDR3 spans 13 residues. Trimming stripped 5 bases from V and 1 base from J, with 9 bases between. Assay: immunoSEQ multiplex PCR; the TCRdb copy retains only in-frame clones and omits some. The data contain approximately 330,000 clones, more than 65% of them singletons. Sequencing used PBMCs, obtained before ibrutinib treatment. The rearrangement joins TRBV19 to TRBJ2-7, with D perhaps being TRBD1 or TRBD2 (5 bases each). This sequence originates from a human donor with chronic lymphocytic leukemia. The CDR3 nucleotides are TGTGCCAGTAGTTTGGGGGTATCCTACGAGCAGTACTTC. It yields the protein CASSLGVSYEQYF.